Below are 6 T cell receptor beta chains sequenced from a single sample in a study of CD8 T cells in Susac syndrome. About 0.45 to 1 ug RNA was reverse transcribed with random hexamers. TCRdb fed the immunoSEQ multiplex PCR reads into MiXCR, producing one record per CDR3 protein. This sample has approximately 200,000 distinct CDR3 sequences; around 95% occur once, and the top ten carry roughly 0.095%. Sequenced material: CD4+ T cells from PBMCs. The receptors derive from a human donor with multiple sclerosis.

The V gene is TRBV6-6, the J gene TRBJ2-2, with D unresolved. The CDR3 runs to 12 residues. The V gene's germline CDR1 is MNHNY and CDR2 SVGAGI (reference sequence). The V and J ends lost 2 bases and 6 bases respectively, with 4 bases between them. This chain's CDR3 is CASSYPSGELFF. CDR3 DNA sequence: TGTGCCAGCAGTTACCCGTCCGGGGAGCTGTTTTTT.

The sample holds a few counts of this clonotype. The rearrangement joins TRBV18 to TRBJ2-5; tentatively, D is TRBD1 (5 bases). Per the germline V gene, CDR1 is KGHSH and CDR2 is LQKENI. Trimming cost V 2 bases and J 2 bases, with 6 bases left between them. The CDR3 contains 13 residues. The CDR3 here is CASSPDSQETQYF. In DNA form, the CDR3 reads TGTGCCAGCTCACCAGACAGTCAAGAGACCCAGTACTTC.

J is TRBJ1-1 and V is TRBV20-1; D gene uncertain. The germline V and J ends were trimmed by 7 bases and 0 bases, with 12 bases remaining between them. CDR3 length: 13 residues. Germline CDR1 and CDR2: DFQATT and SNEGSKA (reference sequence). The CDR3 DNA follows: TGCAGTGTTGGGCGGGCAGTGAACACTGAAGCTTTCTTT. It is translated as CSVGRAVNTEAFF.

Only one count was recorded for this clonotype. The chain combines TRBV20-1 with TRBJ2-3; D unclear. Trimming pared 6 bases from V and 0 bases from J, leaving 13 bases between. The germline CDR1 and CDR2 sequences are DFQATT and SNEGSKA (reference sequence). The CDR3 spans 14 residues. Written as DNA, the CDR3 is TGCAGTGCCACCATTGGCGCTAGCACAGATACGCAGTATTTT. Its translation: CSATIGASTDTQYF.

This chain connects TRBV4-3 to TRBJ2-1, with 7 positions matching TRBD2. Germline V lookup: CDR1 LGHNA, CDR2 YSLEER. Trimming took 1 base from V and 2 from J; bases not matched to a gene: 2. The CDR3 runs to 15 residues. The CDR3: CASSQAGGAYNEQFF. DNA for the CDR3: TGCGCCAGCAGCCAAGCGGGGGGAGCCTACAATGAGCAGTTCTTC.

CDR3 sequence reads: CASSQIRGATEAFF. The DNA of the CDR3 is TGTGCCAGCAGCCAGATCCGGGGAGCGACTGAAGCTTTCTTT. The chain joins TRBV3-1 to TRBJ1-1, with D uncertain. The CDR3 is 14 amino acids. Trimming removed 3 bases from V and 5 bases from J, with 13 bases in between. The germline gives CDR1 LGHDT, CDR2 YNNKEL (reference sequence). The full variable domain, rest sourced from reference TRBV3-1 and TRBJ1-1, is DTAVSQTPKYLVTQMGNDKSIKCEQNLGHDTMYWYKQDSKKFLKIMFSYNNKELIINETVPNRFSPKSPDKAHLNLHINSLELGDSAVYFCASSQIRGATEAFFGQGTRLTVV.